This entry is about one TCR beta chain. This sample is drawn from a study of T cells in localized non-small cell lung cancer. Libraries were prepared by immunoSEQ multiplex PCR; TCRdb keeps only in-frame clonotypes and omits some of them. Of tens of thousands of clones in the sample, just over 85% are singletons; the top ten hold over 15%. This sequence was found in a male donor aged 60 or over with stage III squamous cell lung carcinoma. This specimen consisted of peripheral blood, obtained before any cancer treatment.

CDR3 bases: TGCGCCAGCAGCCTAGCGGGAAGCTCCTACAATGAGCAGTTCTTC. Its translation: CASSLAGSSYNEQFF. The chain has TRBV5-1 and TRBJ2-1; 9 nucleotides match TRBD2. V shed 4 bases and J 0 bases; nucleotides not matched to a gene: 2. Germline V gene sequence: CDR1 SGHRS, CDR2 YFSETQ. The CDR3 length is 15 residues.